These 2 T cell receptor beta chains came from one sample sequenced in a study of T cells after yellow fever vaccination (dated by TCRdb to the late 2010s). What the treatment or condition label conveys for this sample: live attenuated yellow fever vaccine strain. Libraries were built with 5' RACE. Sequencing instrument: Illumina HiSeq 2500. TCRdb trimmed the raw reads at Q25, called clones with MiXCR and kept productive beta chains. Here each entry gathers all rows of one CDR3 protein and keeps the most common genes and DNA. This sample holds about 75,000 distinct CDR3 sequences; 7.3% were observed only once. About 27% of the sample is held by the ten biggest clonotypes. Sequenced here: CD8+ T cells sorted from PBMCs, sampled more than 8 days after the first yellow fever vaccination. The receptors were sampled from a man younger than 30 who received the YFV17D yellow fever vaccine.

This clonotype was observed many times. The chain links TRBV12-3 or TRBV12-4 to TRBJ2-3, with 10 bases matching TRBD2. J gave up 0 bases and V 6 bases, and 6 bases lay outside the gene matches. The CDR3 covers 16 residues. CDR3 sequence (DNA): TGTGCCAGCAGCCCTAGCGGGGGCCATAGCACAGATACGCAGTATTTT. It codes for CASSPSGGHSTDTQYF.

This clonotype was detected ten times or more. The chain links TRBV29-1 to TRBJ1-3; D unresolved. Germline CDR1 SQVTM, CDR2 ANQGSEA. The CDR3 has 11 amino acids. The germline V and J ends were trimmed by 7 bases and 0 bases, with 4 bases remaining between them. The CDR3 DNA sequence: TGCAGCGCCCTCTCTGGAAACACCATATATTTT. As protein: CSALSGNTIYF. Full variable domain (missing parts from reference TRBV29-1 and TRBJ1-3): SAVISQKPSRDICQRGTSLTIQCQVDSQVTMMFWYRQQPGQSLTLIATANQGSEATYESGFVIDKFPISRPNLTFSTLTVSNMSPEDSSIYLCSALSGNTIYFGEGSWLTVV.